Listed below are T cell receptor beta chains from one sample, sequenced in a study of blood T cells in healthy people across ages. TCRdb re-called the 5' RACE reads with MiXCR, one entry per CDR3 protein. The sample carries roughly 2 million distinct CDR3 sequences, roughly 50% recorded once. Sequenced: blood. The receptors were gathered from a woman aged 40 to 49 in good health. Both conserved end residues are part of each CDR3. The D gene is left open where the match is weak. Part of the rows lack a size; the others show once, few, many or a class for expanded clones.

J | length | D | V | size | DNA | CDR3
TRBJ2-5 | 14 | TRBD2 | TRBV7-3 | - | TGTGCCAGCAGCCAGAACAGCGGGGAGGAGACCCAGTACTTC | CASSQNSGEETQYF
TRBJ2-5 | 18 | - | TRBV28 | few | TGTGCCAGCAGTTTCCCTTTTCCTAGCCAAAAACCCGCAGGGACCCAGTACTTC | CASSFPFPSQKPAGTQYF
TRBJ2-5 | 19 | TRBD1 | TRBV14 | - | TGTGCCAGCAGCCAAGATCGGGCGGCAGGGGGCCGTAAGCAAGGGACCCAGTACTTC | CASSQDRAAGGRKQGTQYF
TRBJ1-6 | 15 | - | TRBV5-1 | - | TGCGCCAGCAGCTTTCAGGCGGGGTATAATTCACCCCTCCACTTT | CASSFQAGYNSPLHF
TRBJ2-5 | 17 | TRBD1 | TRBV4-2 | - | TGTGCCAGCAGCCCAGGCGGGACGGACAGGGGGCTCTACAAGCAGTACTTC | CASSPGGTDRGLYKQYF
TRBJ1-2 | 14 | - | TRBV7-2 | - | TGTGCCAGCAGCGCGGGAGCAGGGAACTATGGCTACACCTTC | CASSAGAGNYGYTF
TRBJ1-6 | 12 | - | TRBV4-2 | once | TGTGCCAGCAGCCAAGTTAGTAAGGCCCTCCACTTT | CASSQVSKALHF
TRBJ1-2 | 13 | - | TRBV29-1 | few | TGCAGCGTGGGGGGACTCGGCGGCTATGGCTACACCTTC | CSVGGLGGYGYTF
TRBJ2-1 | 14 | TRBD1 | TRBV6-5 | - | TGTGCCAGCTGTTGGACAGGGGGGGGCAATGAGCAGTTCTTC | CASCWTGGGNEQFF
TRBJ2-7 | 15 | - | TRBV3-1 | - | TGTGCCAGCAGCCAAGTTATAGGGCACTCCTACGAGCAGTACTTC | CASSQVIGHSYEQYF
TRBJ2-5 | 14 | - | TRBV28 | few | TGTGCCAGCAGTTTCCGGGACGTTCAAGAGACCCAGTACTTC | CASSFRDVQETQYF
TRBJ1-4 | 13 | - | TRBV29-1 | - | TGCAGCGTTGTGGACACCCTTAATGAAAAACTGTTTTTT | CSVVDTLNEKLFF
TRBJ2-7 | 15 | TRBD1 | TRBV4-1 | - | TGCGCCAGCAGCCAAAGTCAGGACAGGGGCTACGAGCAGTACTTC | CASSQSQDRGYEQYF
TRBJ2-1 | 17 | - | TRBV6-2/TRBV6-3 | - | TGTGCCAGCAGAGGTTCGAGCGGCGCGAGCTCCTACAATGAGCAGTTCTTC | CASRGSSGASSYNEQFF
TRBJ2-1 | 12 | - | TRBV12-3/TRBV12-4 | - | TGTGCCAGCAGTTTAACGCGACAGGAGCAGTTCTTC | CASSLTRQEQFF
TRBJ1-1 | 14 | - | TRBV6-1 | - | TGTGCCAGCAGTTCTATGACAATGAACACTGAAGCTTTCTTT | CASSSMTMNTEAFF
TRBJ2-3 | 13 | - | TRBV20-1 | - | TGCAGCCTTGGGGCCCCCCCACCAGATACGCAGTATTTT | CSLGAPPPDTQYF
TRBJ2-3 | 15 | - | TRBV4-3 | - | TGCGCCAGCAACCAAGATGGGGGGCCCGGAGATACGCAGTATTTT | CASNQDGGPGDTQYF
TRBJ2-7 | 15 | - | TRBV28 | - | TGTGCCAGCAATCGGCCGCAGACCAGCTCCTACGAGCAGTACTTC | CASNRPQTSSYEQYF
TRBJ2-3 | 15 | - | TRBV6-5 | - | TGTGCCAGCACAAGTGGGGGGTTTTTGACAGATACGCAGTATTTT | CASTSGGFLTDTQYF
TRBJ1-4 | 13 | TRBD1 | TRBV28 | few | TGTGCCAGCAGGGGCGGGACAGTCGAAAAACTGTTTTTT | CASRGGTVEKLFF
TRBJ2-3 | 14 | TRBD1 | TRBV5-5 | - | TGTGCCAGCAGCAGGACAGGGAAGACAGATGCGCAGTATTTT | CASSRTGKTDAQYF
TRBJ1-1 | 15 | - | TRBV6-2/TRBV6-3 | - | TGTGCCAGCAGTTACCCAAAGACTTTGAACACTGAAGCTTTCTTT | CASSYPKTLNTEAFF
TRBJ1-6 | 16 | - | TRBV4-2 | - | TGTGCCAGCAGCCAAGATTTTCCAGGGGAAAATTCACCCCTCCACTTT | CASSQDFPGENSPLHF
TRBJ2-7 | 13 | - | TRBV6-1 | - | TGTGCCAGCAGTGAATTGGCACTTTACGAGCAGTACTTC | CASSELALYEQYF
TRBJ2-4 | 16 | - | TRBV11-2 | few | TGTGCCAGCAGCTTCACGGGACGCGTGGGGAAAAACATTCAGTACTTC | CASSFTGRVGKNIQYF
TRBJ1-2 | 14 | TRBD1 | TRBV5-6 | - | TGTGCCAGCAGCTCCGGGACAGACCCTTATGGCTACACCTTC | CASSSGTDPYGYTF
TRBJ2-5 | 15 | TRBD2 | TRBV28 | few | TGTGCCAGCAGTGGGCTAGCGGGGGGGCCAAAGACCCAGTACTTC | CASSGLAGGPKTQYF
TRBJ1-1 | 15 | - | TRBV10-3 | - | TGTGCCATCAGTGATCCAGGGATACTAAACACTGAAGCTTTCTTT | CAISDPGILNTEAFF
TRBJ2-7 | 12 | - | TRBV27 | many | TGTGCCAGCAGGGGGGAATCCTACGAGCAGTACTTC | CASRGESYEQYF
TRBJ2-7 | 15 | TRBD1 | TRBV7-2 | - | TGTGCCAGCAGCTTAGAGTCCCAGGGGGTGAGTGAGCAGTACTTC | CASSLESQGVSEQYF
TRBJ2-5 | 16 | - | TRBV7-9 | few | TGTGCCAGCAGCTCTCGGGGGACGCGGGCACAAGAGACCCAGTACTTC | CASSSRGTRAQETQYF
TRBJ2-7 | 14 | TRBD2 | TRBV7-2 | - | TGTGCCAGCAGGGAGCGGGGGGCTTCCTACGAGCAGTACTTC | CASRERGASYEQYF
TRBJ2-7 | 14 | - | TRBV7-2 | many | TGTGCCAGCAGCTTAGTGCTCCCTGGAGACGAGCAGTACTTC | CASSLVLPGDEQYF
TRBJ2-5 | 13 | - | TRBV2 | - | TGTGCCAGCATCCTACAAGGCAGAGGGGAGCAGTACTTC | CASILQGRGEQYF
TRBJ2-1 | 14 | TRBD1 | TRBV9 | many | TGTGCCAGCAGCGACCAGACAGGGGTGGATGAGCAGTTCTTC | CASSDQTGVDEQFF
TRBJ2-7 | 18 | TRBD2 | TRBV7-2 | many | TGTGCCAGCAGCTTATTGCCCTTTGTGTTAGCGGGGGTTTACGAGCAGTACTTC | CASSLLPFVLAGVYEQYF
TRBJ2-7 | 14 | TRBD1 | TRBV27 | - | TGTGCCAATAGACGGGACAGGGAAACCTACGAGCAGTACTTC | CANRRDRETYEQYF
TRBJ2-7 | 14 | - | TRBV28 | few | TGTGCCAGCAGCCCGTCCGTGATTGTAGGCGAGCAGTACTTC | CASSPSVIVGEQYF
TRBJ2-1 | 15 | - | TRBV14 | - | TGTGCCAGCAGCCAAGATCTCGGGTTCGACAATGAGCAGTTCTTC | CASSQDLGFDNEQFF
TRBJ2-7 | 16 | - | TRBV5-1 | - | TGCGCCAGCAGCCAGGGCACAGGGACCAGGCTGCGAGAGCAGTACTTC | CASSQGTGTRLREQYF
TRBJ2-1 | 14 | TRBD1 | TRBV6-2/TRBV6-3 | - | TGTGCCAGCAGGGAGGGACAGGGCTACAATGAGCAGTTCTTC | CASREGQGYNEQFF
TRBJ2-1 | 19 | - | TRBV4-1 | - | TGCGCCAGCAGCCAAGATGATCCGAACAGGGCTAGCTATCGGTATGAGCAGTTCTTC | CASSQDDPNRASYRYEQFF
TRBJ1-2 | 15 | - | TRBV7-2 | - | TGTGCCAGCAGCTCATCGGGGGGGCTGGGCCATGGCTACACCTTC | CASSSSGGLGHGYTF
TRBJ2-3 | 16 | - | TRBV11-2 | - | TGTGCCAGCAGCTTAGAACCTGGGCTAGGCACAGATACGCAGTATTTT | CASSLEPGLGTDTQYF
TRBJ2-2 | 14 | - | TRBV5-4 | - | TGTGCCAGCAGCTCTGGGGACTCAACCGGGGAGCTGTTTTTT | CASSSGDSTGELFF
TRBJ2-5 | 16 | - | TRBV4-3 | few | TGCGCCAGCAGCCAATCCGGGAAGGGGAACCAAGAGACCCAGTACTTC | CASSQSGKGNQETQYF
TRBJ2-3 | 15 | TRBD2 | TRBV5-1 | - | TGCGCCAGCAGCTCGGGGGGAGTTGCGACAGATACGCAGTATTTT | CASSSGGVATDTQYF